What follows are 18 T cell receptor beta chains derived from one specimen sequenced in a study of blood T cells in healthy people across ages. A second PCR, run for roughly 7 to 12 cycles, used a sample-barcoded 5' primer plus a J-beta primer mix. In TCRdb, the 5' RACE reads were re-called with MiXCR into one record per CDR3 protein. The table includes a few hundred thousand distinct CDR3 sequences, about 27% detected once. The sample was also reused in another study, on T cells of mothers and their children.

Sequencing was performed on blood. Receptor source: a boy younger than 10 in good health.

The chain combines TRBV11-2 with TRBJ1-2; 7 bases align to TRBD1. CDR3 length equals 14 residues. The ends lost 5 bases at V and 7 bases at J; junction bases unmatched: 10. CDR1 is SGHAT and CDR2 is FQNNGV in the germline V gene. CDR3 in amino acids: CASSITHRGGGYTF. The CDR3 DNA is TGTGCCAGCAGCATAACTCACAGGGGAGGTGGCTACACCTTC.

V is TRBV10-3 and J is TRBJ2-7; possible D gene TRBD1, 5 bases. With 3 bases removed from V and 2 bases from J, the gap between germline ends came to 23 bases. Germline V gives CDR1 ENHRY, CDR2 SYGVKD. This CDR3 is built from 18 residues. The CDR3 reads CAISDPFPDSPRPYEQYF. The CDR3 region has the DNA TGTGCCATCAGTGATCCCTTTCCCGACAGCCCAAGGCCCTACGAGCAGTACTTC.

Only a few counts were recorded for this clonotype. V gene TRBV10-3 combines with J gene TRBJ1-2, with TRBD1 matching over 7 bases. The CDR3 consists of 14 residues. J lost 11 bases, V lost 3 bases, and 12 bases had no gene match. Germline assignment: CDR1 ENHRY and CDR2 SYGVKD. CDR3 sequence reads: CAISESSGQRPYTF. CDR3 nucleotides: TGTGCCATCAGTGAAAGTTCGGGACAGCGACCTTACACCTTC.

The chain employs TRBV6-5 and TRBJ2-7; 7 bases fit TRBD2. This CDR3 has 17 residues. The germline V gene has CDR1 MNHEY and CDR2 SVGAGI. The junction had 14 bases not matched to a gene; V was cut back by 0 bases and J by 6 bases. In nucleotides, the CDR3 is TGTGCCAGCAGTTACTCACCCGGGACTATATCCGAACGCGAGCAGTACTTC. This codes for CASSYSPGTISEREQYF.

This clonotype was seen only once. This chain links TRBV12-3 or TRBV12-4 with TRBJ2-1; 13 nucleotides line up with TRBD2. The CDR3 totals 15 residues. V lost 6 bases to trimming and J lost 9 bases; unmatched junction nucleotides: 8. CDR3 nucleotides: TGTGCCAGCAGAACCGGACTAGCGGGAGACGGTGAGCAGTTCTTC. Protein product: CASRTGLAGDGEQFF.

This clonotype was observed once. This chain joins TRBV29-1 and TRBJ1-1; D might be TRBD1 (5 bases). This CDR3 is 14 amino acids long. CDR1 is SQVTM, CDR2 ANQGSEA, per germline. The V and J ends lost 0 bases and 5 bases respectively, with 13 bases between them. The CDR3 spells CSVEDLSRATEAFF. The CDR3 coding sequence is TGCAGCGTTGAAGATCTTTCCAGGGCGACTGAAGCTTTCTTT.

This clonotype was seen a handful of times. V is TRBV7-6 and J is TRBJ2-4; TRBD2 might be the D (5 bases). The length of the CDR3 is 13 residues. The V and J ends lost 2 bases and 6 bases respectively, with 8 bases between them. Germline V gene sequence: CDR1 SGHVS, CDR2 FNYEAQ. The CDR3 here is CASSLLAGNIQYF. CDR3 coding DNA: TGTGCCAGCAGCTTACTAGCAGGAAACATTCAGTACTTC. The entire variable domain, with the rest obtained from reference TRBV7-6 and TRBJ2-4, is as follows: GAGVSQSPRYKVTKRGQDVALRCDPISGHVSLYWYRQALGQGPEFLTYFNYEAQQDKSGLPNDRFSAERPEGSISTLTIQRTEQRDSAMYRCASSLLAGNIQYFGAGTRLSVL.

J is TRBJ2-1 and V is TRBV9; 9 bases match TRBD1. CDR1 is SGDLS and CDR2 is YYNGEE in the germline V gene. Unmatched junction bases numbered 6, after V lost 0 bases and J lost 5 bases. CDR3 size: 16 residues. The CDR3 DNA reads as TGTGCCAGCAGCGTAGTTACAGGGGGCTACCACAATGAGCAGTTCTTC. Protein sequence: CASSVVTGGYHNEQFF.

This clonotype has only a few counts. The V call is TRBV28, the J call TRBJ1-1, with D unclear. From germline, CDR1 is MDHEN and CDR2 SYDVKM. The CDR3 is 17 residues long. V was pared by 3 bases and J by 1 base, with 18 bases between. Here the CDR3 reads CASSFPNDIFQNTEAFF. In DNA form, the CDR3 reads TGTGCCAGCAGTTTTCCAAATGACATTTTTCAGAACACTGAAGCTTTCTTT.

The J gene is TRBJ1-3, the V gene TRBV18; D perhaps matches TRBD1 (6 bases). The CDR3 covers 16 residues. The germline CDR1 and CDR2 sequences are KGHSH and LQKENI. V was pared by 8 bases and J by 0 bases, with 17 bases between. The CDR3 loop reads CASRPAGVPSGNTIYF. DNA of the CDR3: TGTGCCAGCCGACCAGCAGGGGTTCCCTCTGGAAACACCATATATTTT.

This rearrangement joins TRBV10-1 to TRBJ2-2; D call uncertain. The CDR3 loop spans 14 amino acids. Germline lookup yields CDR1 WNHNN and CDR2 SYGVQD (reference sequence). The V end was cut by 4 bases, the J end by 0 bases, with 6 bases between. The chain's CDR3 is CASSGRTNTGELFF. The CDR3 DNA is TGCGCCAGCAGTGGGAGAACGAACACCGGGGAGCTGTTTTTT.

This clonotype has just a few counts. V usage is TRBV7-9 and J usage is TRBJ2-1; D call uncertain. Germline CDR1 is SEHNR and CDR2 is FQNEAQ (reference sequence). The CDR3 consists of 14 residues. Trimming took 6 bases from V and 5 from J, leaving 14 bases between them. Here the CDR3 DNA reads TGTGCCAGCAGAGGACCGTCTCTCCACAATGAGCAGTTCTTC. Residues: CASRGPSLHNEQFF. Variable domain in full (rest from reference TRBV7-9 and TRBJ2-1): DTGVSQNPRHKITKRGQNVTFRCDPISEHNRLYWYRQTLGQGPEFLTYFQNEAQLEKSRLLSDRFSAERPKGSFSTLEIQRTEQGDSAMYLCASRGPSLHNEQFFGPGTRLTVL.

The rearrangement joins TRBV4-2 to TRBJ2-3, with TRBD2 matching over 12 bases. Germline V lookup: CDR1 LGHNA, CDR2 YNFKEQ. CDR3 length equals 17 residues. J lost 0 bases, V lost 4 bases, and 5 bases had no gene match. CDR3 loop: CASSRSGLAGSTDTQYF. The CDR3, as DNA: TGTGCCAGCAGCCGCAGCGGACTAGCGGGGAGCACAGATACGCAGTATTTT.

This clonotype showed up just a few times. The chain uses TRBV5-4 and TRBJ2-3, with D tentatively TRBD1 or TRBD2 (6 bases each). The V gene lost 4 bases and the J gene lost 5 bases, with 14 bases spanning the gap. The germline V gene encodes CDR1 SGHNT and CDR2 YYREEE (reference sequence). This CDR3 is built from 14 residues. Here the CDR3 reads CASSPEGEVDTQYF. CDR3 coding DNA: TGTGCCAGCAGCCCGGAGGGGGAGGTAGATACGCAGTATTTT. Full variable domain (rest looked up from reference TRBV5-4 and TRBJ2-3): ETGVTQSPTHLIKTRGQQVTLRCSSQSGHNTVSWYQQALGQGPQFIFQYYREEENGRGNFPPRFSGLQFPNYSSELNVNALELDDSALYLCASSPEGEVDTQYFGPGTRLTVL.

Only a few counts were recorded for this clonotype. The gene calls are TRBV11-2 and TRBJ2-1; 7 positions match TRBD2. The V and J ends lost 6 bases and 3 bases, in that order; junction bases with no gene match: 14. There are 17 residues in the CDR3. Germline V CDR1 and CDR2: SGHAT, FQNNGV. The DNA for the CDR3 is TGTGCCAGCAGATCGGGAGGTAGGGGAACTAGCTACAATGAGCAGTTCTTC. Translation gives CASRSGGRGTSYNEQFF.

This clonotype was seen only a few times. V and J are TRBV5-1 and TRBJ2-1; weak D call: TRBD2 (5 bases). Germline assignment: CDR1 SGHRS and CDR2 YFSETQ. The CDR3 is 14 amino acids. V was shortened by 2 bases and J by 5 bases, with 11 bases between the two germline ends. CDR3 coding DNA: TGCGCCAGCAGCTTCTTGACTACCGACAATGAGCAGTTCTTC. Residues: CASSFLTTDNEQFF.

This clonotype was seen a handful of times. This chain links TRBV3-1 with TRBJ2-5, with 8 positions matching TRBD1. The end of the DNA fits TRBJ2-7 better, so the J call may be wrong. CDR1 is LGHDT and CDR2 is YNNKEL in the germline V gene (reference sequence). This CDR3 has 16 residues. The CDR3 bases are TGTGCCAGCAGCCCAGTTCAGGGGGCAGACCGATACGAGCAGTACTTC. Translated, it gives CASSPVQGADRYEQYF.

This clonotype came up a few times. The genes are TRBV11-2 and TRBJ1-2; D uncertain. The V end lost 5 bases, the J end lost 8 bases, and 15 bases lay between the germline ends. The CDR3 totals 13 residues. Germline V lookup: CDR1 SGHAT, CDR2 FQNNGV. The CDR3 DNA follows: TGTGCCAGCAGCACGCGCATCGACCAGGGCTACACCTTC. This translates into CASSTRIDQGYTF.